This record concerns one T cell receptor beta chain sequence. Its target is not known. These data belong to a study of cytomegalovirus exposure and HLA in healthy donors. The wider study: Of 398 genotyped donors, about 80% clustered with self-reported Caucasian donors. General observations from the study: Highly shared sequence variants in one cluster were likely a sequencing artifact.

Germline CDR1 is SGDLS and CDR2 is YYNGEE. CDR3 length: 15 amino acids. V shed 0 bases and J shed 3 bases, with 11 bases lying between them. With 60 Vbeta and 13 Jbeta primers, the PCR was carried out. Repertoires were generated with immunoSEQ multiplex PCR, while TCRdb's copy carries only in-frame clones and drops some. The profile shows about 110,000 clones, 60% to 80% of them singletons. The V call is TRBV9, the J call TRBJ2-3; D may be TRBD1 (5 bases). Sequencing input: PBMCs. This clonotype originated in a boy aged 5 to 17 in good health and CMV-seronegative. Here the CDR3 DNA reads TGTGCCAGCAGCGTAGTAGGGGTTTGGACAGATACGCAGTATTTT. Its translation: CASSVVGVWTDTQYF.